This record covers a single T cell receptor beta chain. Germline V gene lookup returns CDR1 SQVTM and CDR2 ANQGSEA. This CDR3 comprises 13 residues. V lost 2 bases and J lost 2; bases outside the gene matches: 2. TCRdb's copy holds only in-frame clones and misses some; the assay was immunoSEQ multiplex PCR. The repertoire holds more than 55,000 clones, with 85% to 90% as singletons. The data originate from a study of blood T cell repertoires in COVID-19. This receptor was obtained from a woman aged 55-70 years with COVID-19, enrolled during active disease. Sequencing was carried out using peripheral blood. This chain uses TRBV29-1 with TRBJ1-2; 7 nucleotides align to TRBD1. In DNA form, the CDR3 reads TGCAGCGTTGAAACGGACAGGAACTATGGCTACACCTTC. Translated: CSVETDRNYGYTF.